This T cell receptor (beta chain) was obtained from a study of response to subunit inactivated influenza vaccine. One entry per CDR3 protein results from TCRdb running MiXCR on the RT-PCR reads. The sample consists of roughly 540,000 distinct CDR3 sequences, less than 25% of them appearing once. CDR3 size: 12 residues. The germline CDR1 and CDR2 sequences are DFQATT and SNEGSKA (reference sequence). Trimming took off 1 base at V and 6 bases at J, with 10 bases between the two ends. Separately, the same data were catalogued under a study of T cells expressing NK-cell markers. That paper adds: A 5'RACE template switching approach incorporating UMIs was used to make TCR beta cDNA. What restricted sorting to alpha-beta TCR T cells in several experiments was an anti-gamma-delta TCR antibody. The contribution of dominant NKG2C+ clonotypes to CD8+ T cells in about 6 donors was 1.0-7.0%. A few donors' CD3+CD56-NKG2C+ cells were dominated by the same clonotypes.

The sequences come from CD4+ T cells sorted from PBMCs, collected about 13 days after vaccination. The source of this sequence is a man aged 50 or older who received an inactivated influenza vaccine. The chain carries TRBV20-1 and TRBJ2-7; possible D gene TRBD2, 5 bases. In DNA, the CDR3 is TGCAGTGCTAGAGCTTCTAGCACCGAGCAGTACTTC. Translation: CSARASSTEQYF.